The clone carrying this T cell receptor beta chain was counted at least ten times. As yet, its antigen is unknown. Trimming took 6 bases from V and 0 from J, leaving 15 bases between them. Germline V gene sequence: CDR1 GTSNPN, CDR2 SVGIG (reference sequence). The CDR3 is 14 residues long. This specimen comes from a study of cytomegalovirus exposure and HLA in healthy donors. As for the study in general: Approximately 77 million unique TCRs from HLA-typed donors were held in an early release of data.

Study-wide findings and caveats: Relative to equally common others, HLA-associated TCR beta chains showed greater clonal expansion in a later analysis.

The primer mix had 60 Vbeta and 13 Jbeta primers. The repertoire was sequenced with immunoSEQ multiplex PCR; TCRdb's copy has only in-frame clones and lacks some. The sample has 120,000 or so clones, 15% seen once. This clonotype was sampled from a woman aged 18-29 years in good health and CMV-seronegative. The specimen sequenced was PBMCs. The chain has TRBV30 and TRBJ2-7; tentatively, D is TRBD1 (6 bases). CDR3 protein: CACTQGVLSYEQYF. CDR3 sequence (DNA): TGTGCCTGCACACAGGGAGTTCTCTCCTACGAGCAGTACTTC.